This T cell receptor beta chain was recorded in a study of blood T cell repertoires in COVID-19. The protocol was immunoSEQ multiplex PCR, while the TCRdb copy is restricted to in-frame clones and leaves out a portion. This table has approximately 230,000 clones, approximately 80% appearing once. V was shortened by 6 bases and J by 1 base, with 13 bases between the two germline ends. The CDR3 is made up of 14 amino acids. Germline values: CDR1 SNHLY, CDR2 FYNNEI. Sequences were obtained from peripheral blood. The chain carries TRBV2 and TRBJ2-7; D not certain. The receptor was derived from a woman of 80 years or more with active or convalescent COVID-19. Here the CDR3 DNA reads TGTGCCAGCAGGTGGTCGGCGGTGTCCTACGAGCAGTACTTC. Protein product: CASRWSAVSYEQYF.